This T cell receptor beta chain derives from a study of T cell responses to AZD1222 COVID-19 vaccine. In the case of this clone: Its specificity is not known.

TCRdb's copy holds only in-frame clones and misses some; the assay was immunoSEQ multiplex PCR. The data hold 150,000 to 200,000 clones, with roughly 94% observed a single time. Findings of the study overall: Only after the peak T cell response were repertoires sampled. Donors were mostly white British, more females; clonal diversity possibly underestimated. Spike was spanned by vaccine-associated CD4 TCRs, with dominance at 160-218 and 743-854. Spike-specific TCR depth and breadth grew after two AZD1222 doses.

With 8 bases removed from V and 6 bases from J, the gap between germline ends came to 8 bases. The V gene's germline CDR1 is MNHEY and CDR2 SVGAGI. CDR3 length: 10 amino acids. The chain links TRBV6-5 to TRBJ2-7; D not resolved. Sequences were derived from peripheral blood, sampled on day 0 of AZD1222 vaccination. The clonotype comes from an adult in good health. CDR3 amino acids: CASSHLEQYF. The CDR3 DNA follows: TGTGCCAGCTCCCACCTCGAGCAGTACTTC.